A selection of T cell receptor beta chains follows, all from one sample in a study of beta chain features in type 1 diabetes. Produced via immunoSEQ multiplex PCR; TCRdb's table is partial and in-frame only. The sample has some 900,000 clones, 17% seen once. Sequenced: naive CD4+ T cells from blood. These receptors came from a young woman in good health. Both conserved end residues are part of each CDR3. A D gene is named only where the DNA matches it firmly. For some rows the clone size is stated as once, few or many, or as a class when expanded; others skip it.

d_call,j_call,clone_size,v_call,cdr3_aa,cdr3_nt
.,TRBJ2-7,.,TRBV5-1,CASSLTESGYEQYF,TGCGCCAGCAGCTTAACAGAATCCGGATACGAGCAGTACTTC
TRBD1,TRBJ1-2,once,TRBV28,CASSPQGATGYTF,TGTGCCAGCAGTCCCCAGGGGGCTACTGGCTACACCTTC
.,TRBJ1-2,few,TRBV28,CASSSMDQRASLGYTF,TGTGCCAGCAGTTCGATGGACCAGCGGGCTTCGTTGGGCTACACCTTC
.,TRBJ2-5,.,TRBV10-3,CAISAPGQETQYF,TGTGCCATCAGTGCGCCGGGACAAGAGACCCAGTACTTC
TRBD1,TRBJ1-4,few,TRBV5-1,CASSFRQGPNEKLFF,TGCGCCAGCAGCTTCAGACAGGGTCCTAATGAAAAACTGTTTTTT
.,TRBJ2-3,few,TRBV5-6,CASSWNWDRGTDTQYF,TGTGCCAGCAGCTGGAATTGGGATCGGGGCACAGATACGCAGTATTTT
TRBD1,TRBJ2-3,.,TRBV7-9,CASSPDRAMQYF,TGTGCCAGCAGCCCAGACAGGGCCATGCAGTATTTT
TRBD1,TRBJ2-3,.,TRBV7-2,CASSRSLIGQGPDTQYF,TGTGCCAGCAGCCGGTCCCTGATTGGACAGGGCCCAGATACGCAGTATTTT
.,TRBJ2-1,.,TRBV7-9,CASSLSGSRYNEQFF,TGTGCCAGCAGCTTATCTGGATCACGATACAATGAGCAGTTCTTC
TRBD1,TRBJ1-2,.,TRBV19,CASSVPHDRGDGYTF,TGTGCCAGTAGTGTCCCTCATGACAGGGGCGATGGCTACACCTTC
.,TRBJ2-1,few,TRBV5-1,CASSLPGSSDPDEQFF,TGCGCCAGCAGCTTGCCGGGCAGCTCCGACCCTGATGAGCAGTTCTTC